This record covers a single TCR beta chain. The sample is drawn from a study of blood T cell repertoires in COVID-19. Study at large: COVID-19 samples collected from the United States, Italy and Spain covered acute and convalescent phases.

The CDR3 is 16 residues long. J was trimmed by 2 bases and V by 0 bases; bases with no gene match: 5. Looked up from germline, CDR1 is SGDLS and CDR2 is YYNGEE. In the authors' methods: Researchers report that nucleated cell counts were estimated from reference gene primer amplification. Assay: immunoSEQ multiplex PCR; the TCRdb copy retains only in-frame clones and omits some. The V and J calls and the clone size are those of that table, but D and trimming were determined from the DNA. The sample contains roughly 24,000 clones, approximately 77% of which appear only once. The rearrangement joins TRBV9 to TRBJ2-3, with 8 bases lining up with TRBD2. The sequence was obtained from a human donor in a cohort sampled during active COVID-19. The sample taken for sequencing was peripheral blood. The CDR3 sequence is CASSVGAGVFTDTQYF. Here the CDR3 DNA reads TGTGCCAGCAGCGTAGGAGCGGGGGTGTTCACAGATACGCAGTATTTT.